This TCR beta chain was sequenced during a study of cytomegalovirus exposure and HLA in healthy donors. This PCR relied on a set of 60 Vbeta primers and 13 Jbeta primers. Method: immunoSEQ multiplex PCR; TCRdb's copy keeps in-frame clones and lacks some. The sample has some 140,000 clones, roughly 76% seen once; the top ten hold over 1%. Looked up from germline, CDR1 is SNHLY and CDR2 is FYNNEI. V was pared by 3 bases and J by 3 bases, with 10 bases of the junction left unmatched. The CDR3 contains 17 residues. The chain recombines TRBV2 with TRBJ2-1, with 8 nucleotides matching TRBD1. Material: PBMCs. This sequence originates from a woman in her thirties or forties in good health and CMV-seronegative. CDR3 nucleotides: TGTGCCAGCAGTGAGCTCCCGGACAGGGATTTCTACAATGAGCAGTTCTTC. This translates into CASSELPDRDFYNEQFF.